Listed here are 3 T cell receptor beta chains from one sample, sequenced in a study of blood T cell repertoires in COVID-19. Profiling relied on immunoSEQ multiplex PCR, and the TCRdb table lists in-frame clones only, not all of them. The sample has approximately 490,000 clones, about 90% seen once; the top ten hold 0.7%. Sequenced material: PBMCs or T cells enriched from blood (not recorded which). The receptors come from a young woman who had recovered from COVID-19.

The V gene is TRBV7-5, the J gene TRBJ2-3; no check of the table's D call, TRBD1, against the DNA was made. TRBV7-5 is recorded as a pseudogene. The CDR3 is 16 residues long. CDR3 sequence reads: CARSQVRGERTDTQYF. The CDR3 region has the DNA TGTGCCAGAAGCCAAGTCAGGGGGGAGCGCACAGATACGCAGTATTTT.

The chain carries TRBV7-9 and TRBJ1-2; D may be TRBD1 (6 bases). Trimming removed 1 base at V and 5 bases at J, with 17 bases between. There are 16 residues in the CDR3. The germline CDR1 and CDR2 sequences are SEHNR and FQNEAQ (reference sequence). Here the CDR3 reads CASSLGAQGGRYGYTF. Written as DNA, the CDR3 is TGTGCCAGCAGCTTAGGGGCACAGGGCGGTCGATATGGCTACACCTTC.

This clone was found a few times. The rearrangement links TRBV18 to TRBJ1-1; 10 nucleotides align to TRBD1. V shed 3 bases, J shed 4 bases, and the junction held 2 bases outside the gene matches. Germline V lookup: CDR1 KGHSH, CDR2 LQKENI. The CDR3 runs to 14 residues. In DNA, the CDR3 is TGTGCCAGCTCACCTGGACAGGGGGTCACTGAAGCTTTCTTT. Protein: CASSPGQGVTEAFF.